This T cell receptor (beta chain) was obtained from a study of CD8+ T cells in alopecia areata. Study-wide background: Treated patients took oral tofacitinib at 5 to 10 mg twice daily. Tofacitinib continued for 6 to 18 months and was then withheld for 6 months.

The authors extracted RNA and reverse transcribed it into cDNA as the sequencing template. Sequenced by immunoSEQ multiplex PCR; TCRdb stores in-frame clones only, minus some. The sample has 90,000 to 120,000 clones, about 83% seen once. Germline CDR1 is SGHVS and CDR2 is FQNEAQ. The ends lost 0 bases at V and 1 base at J; junction bases unmatched: 11. The CDR3 spans 20 residues. Treatment specified: oral pan-JAK inhibitor, 5-10 mg twice daily. Lesional scalp tissue (obtained by punch biopsy) and peripheral blood were collected from alopecia areata patients. Cell sorting was applied to PBMCs, and CD4+ and CD8+ T cells were collected.

This clonotype originated in a human donor with alopecia areata. The sequencing here drew on CD8+ T cells sorted from blood, taken at week 24, from a patient treated with tofacitinib. The rearrangement uses TRBV7-8 and TRBJ2-3, with 12 bases fitting TRBD2. In DNA, the CDR3 is TGTGCCAGCAGCTTAGCGCTGACTAGCGGGGGCCAGGGGGGCACAGATACGCAGTATTTT. This codes for CASSLALTSGGQGGTDTQYF.